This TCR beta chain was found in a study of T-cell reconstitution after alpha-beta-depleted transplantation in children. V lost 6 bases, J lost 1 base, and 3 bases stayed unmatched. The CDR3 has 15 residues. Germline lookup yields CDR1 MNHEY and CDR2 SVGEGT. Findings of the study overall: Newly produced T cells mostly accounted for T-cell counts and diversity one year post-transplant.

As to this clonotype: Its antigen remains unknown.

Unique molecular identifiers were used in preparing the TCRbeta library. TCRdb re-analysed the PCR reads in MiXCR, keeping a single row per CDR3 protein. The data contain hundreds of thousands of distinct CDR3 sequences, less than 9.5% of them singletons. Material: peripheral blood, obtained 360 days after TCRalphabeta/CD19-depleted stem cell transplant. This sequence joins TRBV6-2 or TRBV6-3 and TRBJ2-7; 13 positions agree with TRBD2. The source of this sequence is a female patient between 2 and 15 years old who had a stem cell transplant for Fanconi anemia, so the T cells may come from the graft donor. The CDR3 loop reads CASRQGLAGSYEQYF. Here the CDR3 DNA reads TGTGCCAGCAGACAGGGACTAGCGGGGTCCTACGAGCAGTACTTC.